This T cell receptor (beta chain) was sequenced for a study of regulatory T cells in long-lasting Graves disease. Noted time point: newly diagnosed GD, antithyroid drugs for less than 3 months. Isolated PBMC RNA provided the starting material for the TCR library. This CDR3 has 14 amino acids. Trimming took off 2 bases at V and 8 bases at J, with 14 bases between the two ends. Germline-derived CDR1 and CDR2 are SGHRS and YFSETQ. This clonotype came up many times. The authors built TCR beta libraries using iRepertoire HTBI primers and Arm-PCR of CDR3 regions. Each CDR3 protein is one row after TCRdb ran MiXCR on the multiplex PCR reads. This sample yields approximately 400,000 distinct CDR3 sequences, of which about a sixth are seen a single time; about 24% belongs to the top ten.

The chain joins TRBV5-1 to TRBJ2-1; the D is unclear. The sequence was obtained from a female donor with Graves disease. The sequenced sample was peripheral blood mononuclear cells (PBMCs), obtained at new diagnosis, from a patient treated with antithyroid drugs. The CDR3 nucleotides are TGCGCCAGCAGCTTCCGCTACAATTGGGATGAGCAGTTCTTC. It translates to CASSFRYNWDEQFF.